One sample yielded the 3 T cell receptor beta chains listed below, sequenced in a study of OX40 agonist ivuxolimab in advanced cancers. Produced via immunoSEQ multiplex PCR; TCRdb's table is partial and in-frame only. The table lists 60,000 to 65,000 clones, about 90% of them singletons, with less than 6% in the top ten. This sample comprised CD4+ or CD8+ T cells sorted from blood, obtained in a trial of the OX40 agonist ivuxolimab. Every receptor here comes from an adult with an advanced solid tumor such as melanoma, head and neck, liver or kidney cancer.

The CDR3 bases are TGTGCCAGCAGCCCGTCGGGAGGGGCAAACACAGATACGCAGTATTTT. As protein: CASSPSGGANTDTQYF. V usage is TRBV5-4 and J usage is TRBJ2-3; 8 nucleotides match TRBD2. Germline-derived CDR1 and CDR2 are SGHNT and YYREEE (reference sequence). The trim removed 4 bases at V and 2 bases at J, leaving 9 bases unmatched. The CDR3 contains 16 residues.

The genes are TRBV5-1 and TRBJ2-5; D is possibly TRBD1 or TRBD2 (5 bases each). V shed 4 bases and J shed 0 bases, with 13 bases lying between them. This CDR3 is built from 15 residues. Germline CDR1 reads SGHRS; CDR2 reads YFSETQ. In nucleotides, the CDR3 is TGCGCCAGCAGCCTGATCGGGACCAACCAAGAGACCCAGTACTTC. Its protein product is CASSLIGTNQETQYF.

This chain's CDR3 is CARSPSGTSGAPPYNEQFF. CDR3 in DNA: TGTGCCAGAAGCCCTTCCGGGACTAGCGGAGCCCCACCATACAATGAGCAGTTCTTC. The chain combines TRBV5-3 with TRBJ2-1; 11 bases agree with TRBD2. TRBV5-3 is filed as an ORF, its function uncertain. The CDR3 totals 19 residues. Trimming at V came to 4 bases and at J to 4 bases, leaving 16 bases not matched to a gene.